The rows below give T cell receptor beta chains drawn from one sample of a study of CD8 T cells in Susac syndrome. MiXCR was run by TCRdb on the immunoSEQ multiplex PCR reads, yielding one entry per CDR3 protein. The profile shows 200,000 to 250,000 distinct CDR3 sequences, nearly 97% of them singletons. Material: CD4+ T cells from PBMCs. These receptor sequences come from a human donor with multiple sclerosis. Both conserved end residues are part of each CDR3. D genes are given only for firm matches. Not all rows give a size; the values are once, few, many and, for expanded clones, a class.

CASSLAVGKEAFF,TGTGCCAGCAGCTTAGCTGTCGGCAAAGAAGCTTTCTTT,NA,TRBJ1-1,TRBV7-7,NA
CASSRTLSHQYF,TGTGCCAGCAGTCGAACCCTGTCCCACCAGTACTTC,NA,TRBJ2-5,TRBV2,NA
CASSQERGRNYGYTF,TGCGCCAGCAGCCAAGAGAGGGGGAGGAACTATGGCTACACCTTC,NA,TRBJ1-2,TRBV4-1,NA
CSARHPSGGLGDTQYF,TGCAGTGCTAGACACCCCAGCGGGGGTTTGGGAGATACGCAGTATTTT,TRBD2,TRBJ2-3,TRBV20-1,NA
CASSMNAGELFF,TGTGCCAGTAGTATGAACGCCGGGGAGCTGTTTTTT,NA,TRBJ2-2,TRBV19,NA
CSARERTGGVYEQYF,TGCAGTGCTAGAGAGAGGACAGGGGGAGTCTACGAGCAGTACTTC,TRBD1,TRBJ2-7,TRBV20-1,NA
CATSDPTLLADNEQFF,TGTGCCACCAGTGACCCGACACTGTTAGCAGACAATGAGCAGTTCTTC,NA,TRBJ2-1,TRBV24-1,NA
CASYHSSYNEQFF,TGTGCCAGCTACCATAGCTCCTACAATGAGCAGTTCTTC,NA,TRBJ2-1,TRBV7-9,NA
CASSFRVGGLNTEAFF,TGCGCCAGCAGCTTTCGAGTCGGGGGCCTGAACACTGAAGCTTTCTTT,NA,TRBJ1-1,TRBV5-1,NA
CASSVGQGEVNGYTF,TGTGCCAGCAGCGTTGGACAGGGGGAAGTCAATGGCTACACCTTC,TRBD1,TRBJ1-2,TRBV7-9,NA
CSARDLSGGANEQFF,TGCAGTGCTAGAGATCTCAGCGGGGGGGCCAATGAGCAGTTCTTC,TRBD2,TRBJ2-1,TRBV20-1,NA
CASSYIFGSSSGANVLTF,TGTGCCAGCAGCTACATTTTCGGCAGTTCCTCTGGGGCCAACGTCCTGACTTTC,NA,TRBJ2-6,TRBV6-5,NA
CASSLVSLVGYTF,TGTGCCAGCAGCTTAGTAAGCCTAGTTGGCTACACCTTC,NA,TRBJ1-2,TRBV7-2,once
CASSRLGSGTTTYEQYF,TGCGCCAGCAGCCGTTTGGGAAGCGGGACAACGACCTACGAGCAGTACTTC,NA,TRBJ2-7,TRBV4-1,NA